This passage covers 21 T cell receptor beta chains from one sample sequenced in a study of OX40 agonist ivuxolimab in advanced cancers. Assay: immunoSEQ multiplex PCR; the TCRdb copy retains only in-frame clones and omits some. The data contain about 73,000 clones, more than 80% of them singletons. Specimen: CD4+ or CD8+ T cells sorted from blood, collected in a trial of the OX40 agonist ivuxolimab. The receptor source for this set is an adult with an advanced solid tumor such as melanoma, head and neck, liver or kidney cancer.

The chain carries TRBV11-1 and TRBJ1-1, with 8 bases that match TRBD1. The trim removed 5 bases at V and 4 bases at J, leaving 6 bases unmatched. The CDR3 contains 14 residues. Per germline, CDR1 SGHAT and CDR2 FQDESV (reference sequence). The CDR3 coding sequence is TGTGCCAGCAGCCCACAGGGGGAGGGCACTGAAGCTTTCTTT. This encodes CASSPQGEGTEAFF.

The rearrangement links TRBV18 to TRBJ2-7; 7 bases are a match to TRBD1. Germline V lookup: CDR1 KGHSH, CDR2 LQKENI. This CDR3 is built from 13 residues. With V trimmed by 6 bases and J by 4 bases, 6 bases remained unmatched. CDR3 sequence: CASSGTVEYEQYF. CDR3 sequence (DNA): TGTGCCAGCTCGGGGACAGTTGAGTACGAGCAGTACTTC.

This clone was seen only once. V and J are TRBV19 and TRBJ2-1; possible D gene TRBD1, 5 bases. The germline V gene encodes CDR1 LNHDA and CDR2 SQIVND (reference sequence). The V end lost 8 bases, the J end lost 0 bases, and 14 bases lay between the germline ends. The CDR3 spans 15 residues. The CDR3, as DNA: TGTGCCAGTGGGCCAGGGTTTGGCTCCTACAATGAGCAGTTCTTC. Translated: CASGPGFGSYNEQFF.

The chain is built from TRBV15 and TRBJ2-6; no definite D call. Germline values: CDR1 LNHNV, CDR2 YYDKDF (reference sequence). This CDR3 has 13 amino acids. Trimming shortened V by 1 base and J by 11 bases, and 9 bases separated the two germline ends. The chain's CDR3 is CATSRGHGYVLTF. CDR3 nucleotide sequence: TGTGCCACCAGCAGAGGCCACGGATACGTCCTGACTTTC.

The chain recombines TRBV19 with TRBJ1-3; perhaps TRBD1 as D (5 bases). Trimming pared 3 bases from V and 1 base from J, leaving 7 bases between. CDR1 LNHDA and CDR2 SQIVND come from the germline V gene (reference sequence). The CDR3 contains 14 residues. CDR3 DNA sequence: TGTGCCAGTAGTATGGGGGATTCTGGAAACACCATATATTTT. This sequence encodes CASSMGDSGNTIYF.

V and J are TRBV27 and TRBJ2-7; D perhaps matches TRBD1 (6 bases). V was trimmed by 5 bases and J by 5 bases, leaving 16 bases between them. Germline assignment: CDR1 MNHEY and CDR2 SMNVEV (reference sequence). The CDR3 covers 14 residues. CDR3 protein: CASSAGTRANEQYF. The DNA of the CDR3 is TGTGCCAGCAGTGCCGGGACAAGGGCTAACGAGCAGTACTTC.

This sequence joins TRBV19 and TRBJ1-2, with 7 nucleotides matching TRBD1. CDR1 and CDR2 from the germline V gene are LNHDA and SQIVND (reference sequence). This CDR3 is 14 amino acids long. V shed 5 bases and J 2 bases; nucleotides not matched to a gene: 5. CDR3 sequence (DNA): TGTGCCAGTAGTGCAGCGACAGGGAACTATGGCTACACCTTC. Its translation: CASSAATGNYGYTF.

The CDR3 spells CASSEDFGRETQYF. In nucleotides, the CDR3 is TGTGCCAGCAGCGAGGACTTTGGGAGGGAGACCCAGTACTTC. This rearrangement joins TRBV9 to TRBJ2-5; D is possibly TRBD2 (6 bases). V lost 3 bases and J lost 5, with 14 bases in between. There are 14 residues in the CDR3. Germline lookup yields CDR1 SGDLS and CDR2 YYNGEE.

This chain connects TRBV19 to TRBJ1-1; D is undetermined. Trimming stripped 4 bases from V and 4 bases from J, with 10 bases between. The CDR3 has 13 residues. Looked up from germline, CDR1 is LNHDA and CDR2 is SQIVND (reference sequence). Here the CDR3 reads CASSRGPGTEAFF. As DNA, the CDR3 is TGTGCCAGTAGTAGAGGCCCTGGCACTGAAGCTTTCTTT.

The chain uses TRBV11-2 and TRBJ2-1; 10 bases map to TRBD2. Germline trimming cut 5 bases from V and 13 bases from J; bases unmatched to any gene: 5. The CDR3 is 12 amino acids. Looked up from germline, CDR1 is SGHAT and CDR2 is FQNNGV. Here the CDR3 reads CASSGLAVEQFF. The CDR3 nucleotides read TGTGCCAGCAGCGGACTAGCGGTGGAACAGTTCTTC.

V is TRBV19 and J is TRBJ1-1; D is possibly TRBD1 (5 bases). The CDR3 consists of 12 residues. In germline, CDR1 is LNHDA, CDR2 SQIVND (reference sequence). The V end lost 4 bases, the J end lost 11 bases, and 14 bases lay between the germline ends. CDR3 region: CASSRDALGAFF. CDR3 DNA sequence: TGTGCCAGTAGTAGGGACGCGTTGGGTGCTTTCTTT. The variable domain in full, completed from reference TRBV19 and TRBJ1-1, reads DGGITQSPKYLFRKEGQNVTLSCEQNLNHDAMYWYRQDPGQGLRLIYYSQIVNDFQKGDIAEGYSVSREKKESFPLTVTSAQKNPTAFYLCASSRDALGAFFGQGTRLTVV.

This clone came up once. The chain recombines TRBV5-8 with TRBJ2-3; D possibly corresponds to TRBD2 (6 bases). Trimming pared 4 bases from V and 3 bases from J, leaving 21 bases between. The CDR3 loop spans 17 amino acids. CDR1 is SGHTS and CDR2 is YDEGEE in the germline V gene. The CDR3 here is CASSPVLARGETDTQYF. The CDR3 DNA follows: TGTGCCAGCAGCCCCGTTCTAGCGCGGGGAGAGACAGATACGCAGTATTTT.

J is TRBJ1-1 and V is TRBV28; the match to TRBD1 covers 9 bases. Germline values: CDR1 MDHEN, CDR2 SYDVKM. The V segment lost 5 bases and the J segment 0 bases; nucleotides outside the gene matches: 7. The CDR3 runs to 16 residues. This chain's CDR3 is CASSGDRVSMNTEAFF. The CDR3 region has the DNA TGTGCCAGCAGTGGGGACAGGGTGAGCATGAACACTGAAGCTTTCTTT.

The chain uses TRBV5-1 and TRBJ1-1; no definite D call. V was clipped by 3 bases and J by 1 base, with 10 bases between them. From germline, CDR1 is SGHRS and CDR2 YFSETQ. The CDR3 covers 14 residues. The CDR3 region is CASSSDGPNTEAFF. The DNA for the CDR3 is TGCGCCAGCAGCTCCGACGGACCGAACACTGAAGCTTTCTTT. Full variable domain (missing parts from reference TRBV5-1 and TRBJ1-1): KAGVTQTPRYLIKTRGQQVTLSCSPISGHRSVSWYQQTPGQGLQFLFEYFSETQRNKGNFPGRFSGRQFSNSRSEMNVSTLELGDSALYLCASSSDGPNTEAFFGQGTRLTVV.

The V and J genes are TRBV19 and TRBJ1-3; the D is unclear. Germline loops: CDR1 LNHDA, CDR2 SQIVND (reference sequence). The CDR3 consists of 16 residues. The V end lost 8 bases, the J end lost 0 bases, and 17 bases lay between the germline ends. CDR3 region: CASGFGRRSSGNTIYF. The DNA of the CDR3 is TGTGCCAGTGGGTTCGGACGGCGAAGCTCTGGAAACACCATATATTTT.

This rearrangement joins TRBV5-1 to TRBJ2-1, with D perhaps matching TRBD2 (5 bases). This CDR3 contains 11 residues. The germline CDR1 and CDR2 sequences are SGHRS and YFSETQ. Between the trimmed V and J ends, which lost 5 bases and 10 bases, there was a span of 10 bases. CDR3 amino acids: CASSYGEEQFF. CDR3 nucleotides: TGCGCCAGCAGTTATGGGGAGGAGCAGTTCTTC. Filled out from reference TRBV5-1 and TRBJ2-1, the complete variable domain reads KAGVTQTPRYLIKTRGQQVTLSCSPISGHRSVSWYQQTPGQGLQFLFEYFSETQRNKGNFPGRFSGRQFSNSRSEMNVSTLELGDSALYLCASSYGEEQFFGPGTRLTVL.

This chain connects TRBV30 to TRBJ2-1; D remains ambiguous. The V gene's germline CDR1 is GTSNPN and CDR2 SVGIG (reference sequence). The CDR3 is 10 amino acids. Trimming took 2 bases from V and 10 from J, leaving 6 bases between them. The CDR3 nucleotides read TGTGCCTGGAGTTTTGGGGAGCAGTTCTTC. Translation gives CAWSFGEQFF.

In this sample, this clone is medium-sized. The V and J genes are TRBV27 and TRBJ1-2; 7 bases fit TRBD1. Germline V CDR1 and CDR2: MNHEY, SMNVEV (reference sequence). Trimming took 4 bases from V and 3 from J; bases not matched to a gene: 2. There are 13 residues in the CDR3. This CDR3 reads CASSWTGDYGYTF. DNA for the CDR3: TGTGCCAGCAGTTGGACAGGCGACTATGGCTACACCTTC.

The chain employs TRBV19 and TRBJ2-2, with D uncertain. V lost 1 base and J lost 4, with 10 bases in between. CDR3 length: 15 amino acids. Looked up from germline, CDR1 is LNHDA and CDR2 is SQIVND (reference sequence). The CDR3 region has the DNA TGTGCCAGTAGTATAGTAGGCCGCGGCACCGGGGAGCTGTTTTTT. It translates to CASSIVGRGTGELFF.

This rearrangement joins TRBV9 to TRBJ1-1; D gene unclear. The CDR3 covers 13 residues. CDR1 and CDR2 from the germline V gene are SGDLS and YYNGEE. Trimming shortened V by 6 bases and J by 2 bases, and 11 bases separated the two germline ends. The CDR3 sequence is CASTEGLNTEAFF. CDR3 nucleotides: TGTGCCAGCACGGAGGGCCTTAACACTGAAGCTTTCTTT.

The chain is built from TRBV15 and TRBJ2-5; D unresolved. The germline V gene encodes CDR1 LNHNV and CDR2 YYDKDF (reference sequence). The V and J ends lost 0 bases and 1 base respectively, with 12 bases between them. The CDR3 runs 16 residues. CDR3 in amino acids: CATSRDPTPSQETQYF. The CDR3 DNA follows: TGTGCCACCAGCAGAGACCCCACTCCGAGCCAAGAGACCCAGTACTTC. Using reference TRBV15 and TRBJ2-5 for the parts outside the CDR3, the full variable domain is DAMVIQNPRYQVTQFGKPVTLSCSQTLNHNVMYWYQQKSSQAPKLLFHYYDKDFNNEADTPDNFQSRRPNTSFCFLDIRSPGLGDTAMYLCATSRDPTPSQETQYFGPGTRLLVL.